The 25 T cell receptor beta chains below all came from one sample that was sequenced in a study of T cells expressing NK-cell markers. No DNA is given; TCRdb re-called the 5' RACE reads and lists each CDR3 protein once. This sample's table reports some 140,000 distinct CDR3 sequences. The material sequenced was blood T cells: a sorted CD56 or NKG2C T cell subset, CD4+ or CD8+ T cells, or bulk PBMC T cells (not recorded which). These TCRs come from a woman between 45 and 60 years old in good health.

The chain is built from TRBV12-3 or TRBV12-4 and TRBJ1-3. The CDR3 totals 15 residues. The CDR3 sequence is CASSLGTWSGNTIYF.

The CDR3 protein is CASSSTSGRPMEQYF. The gene calls are TRBV7-2 and TRBJ2-7; TCRdb picks TRBD2, but there is no DNA to check that call. CDR1 is SGHTA and CDR2 is FQGNSA in the germline V gene. The CDR3 totals 15 residues. Full variable domain (missing parts from reference TRBV7-2 and TRBJ2-7): GAGVSQSPSNKVTEKGKDVELRCDPISGHTALYWYRQSLGQGLEFLIYFQGNSAPDKSGLPSDRFSAERTGGSVSTLTIQRTQQEDSAVYLCASSSTSGRPMEQYFGPGTRLTVT.

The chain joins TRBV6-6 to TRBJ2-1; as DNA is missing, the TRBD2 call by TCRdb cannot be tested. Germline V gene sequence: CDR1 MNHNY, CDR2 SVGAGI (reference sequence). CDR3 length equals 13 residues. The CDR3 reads CASSGLAGNEQFF.

The CDR3 reads CASSLRDGTNTEAFF. The rearrangement uses TRBV11-2 and TRBJ1-1; TCRdb outputs TRBD1, but without DNA this stays unchecked. The germline V gene has CDR1 SGHAT and CDR2 FQNNGV. This CDR3 is built from 15 residues.

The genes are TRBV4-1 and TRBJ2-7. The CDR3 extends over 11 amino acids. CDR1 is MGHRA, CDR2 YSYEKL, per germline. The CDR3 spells CASSQGVAQYF.

CDR3 residues: CATSDQATEETQYF. The rearrangement joins TRBV24-1 to TRBJ2-5. Per germline, CDR1 KGHDR and CDR2 SFDVKD. The CDR3 spans 14 residues.

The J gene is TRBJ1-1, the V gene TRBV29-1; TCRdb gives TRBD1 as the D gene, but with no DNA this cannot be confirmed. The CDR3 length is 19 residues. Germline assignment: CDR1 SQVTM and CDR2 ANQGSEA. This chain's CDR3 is CSVEVLGQGTSRMNTEAFF. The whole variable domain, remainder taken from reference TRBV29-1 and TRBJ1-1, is SAVISQKPSRDICQRGTSLTIQCQVDSQVTMMFWYRQQPGQSLTLIATANQGSEATYESGFVIDKFPISRPNLTFSTLTVSNMSPEDSSIYLCSVEVLGQGTSRMNTEAFFGQGTRLTVV.

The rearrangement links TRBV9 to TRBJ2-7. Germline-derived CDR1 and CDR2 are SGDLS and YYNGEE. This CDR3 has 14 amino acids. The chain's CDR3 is CASSVVGESYEQYF.

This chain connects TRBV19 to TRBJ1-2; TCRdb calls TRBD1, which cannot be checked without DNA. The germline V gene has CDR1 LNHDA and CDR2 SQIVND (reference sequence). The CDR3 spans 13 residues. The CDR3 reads CASSPGADAGYTF.

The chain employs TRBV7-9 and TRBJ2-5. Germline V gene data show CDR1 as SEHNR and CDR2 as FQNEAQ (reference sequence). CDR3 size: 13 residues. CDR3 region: CASSLEGGGTQYF. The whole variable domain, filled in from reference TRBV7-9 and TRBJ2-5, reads DTGVSQNPRHKITKRGQNVTFRCDPISEHNRLYWYRQTLGQGPEFLTYFQNEAQLEKSRLLSDRFSAERPKGSFSTLEIQRTEQGDSAMYLCASSLEGGGTQYFGPGTRLLVL.

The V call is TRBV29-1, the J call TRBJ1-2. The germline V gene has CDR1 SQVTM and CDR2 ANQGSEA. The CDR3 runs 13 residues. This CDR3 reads CSVEDPEHRGYTF.

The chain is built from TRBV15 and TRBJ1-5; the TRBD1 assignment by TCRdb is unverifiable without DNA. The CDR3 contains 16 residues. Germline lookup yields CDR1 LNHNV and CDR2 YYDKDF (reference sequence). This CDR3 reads CATSTRGSDSNQPQHF.

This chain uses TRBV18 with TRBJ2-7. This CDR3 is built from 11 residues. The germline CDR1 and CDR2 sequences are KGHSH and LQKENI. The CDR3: CASSIPNEQYF.

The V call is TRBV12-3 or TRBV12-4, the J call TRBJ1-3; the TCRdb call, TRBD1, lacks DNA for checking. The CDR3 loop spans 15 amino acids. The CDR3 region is CASRPTGGRGNTIYF.

The CDR3 loop reads CASSQDPQGFDEQYF. J is TRBJ2-7 and V is TRBV4-1; the D call from TCRdb, TRBD1, cannot be confirmed without DNA. CDR1 MGHRA and CDR2 YSYEKL come from the germline V gene. CDR3 length equals 15 residues.

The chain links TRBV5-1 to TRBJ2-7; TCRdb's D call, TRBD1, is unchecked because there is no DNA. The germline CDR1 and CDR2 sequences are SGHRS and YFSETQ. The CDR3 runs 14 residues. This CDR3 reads CASSLEAPGDEQYF.

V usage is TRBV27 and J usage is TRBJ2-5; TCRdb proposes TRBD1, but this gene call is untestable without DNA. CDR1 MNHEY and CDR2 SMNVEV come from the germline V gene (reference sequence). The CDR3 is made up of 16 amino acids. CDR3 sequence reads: CASSFGAGGELETQYF.

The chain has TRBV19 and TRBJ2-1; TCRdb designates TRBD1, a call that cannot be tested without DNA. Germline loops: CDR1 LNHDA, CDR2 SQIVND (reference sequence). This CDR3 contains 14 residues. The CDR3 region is CASSGGEGWNEQFF.

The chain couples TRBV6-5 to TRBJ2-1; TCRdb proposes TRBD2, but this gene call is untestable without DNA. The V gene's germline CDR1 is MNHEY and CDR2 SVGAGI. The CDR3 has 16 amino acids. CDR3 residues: CASSYSASGDGNEQFF.

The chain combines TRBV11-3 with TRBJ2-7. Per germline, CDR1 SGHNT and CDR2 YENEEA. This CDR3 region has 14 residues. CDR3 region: CASSLRTRTYEQYF.

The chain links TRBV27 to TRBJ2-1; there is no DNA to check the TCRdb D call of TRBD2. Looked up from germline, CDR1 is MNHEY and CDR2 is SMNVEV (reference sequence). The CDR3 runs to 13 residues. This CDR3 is CASNILGGNEQFF.

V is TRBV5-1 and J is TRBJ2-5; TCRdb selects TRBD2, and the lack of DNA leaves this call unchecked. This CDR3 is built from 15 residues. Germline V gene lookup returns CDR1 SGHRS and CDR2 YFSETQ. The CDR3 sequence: CASSPSGVNQETQYF.

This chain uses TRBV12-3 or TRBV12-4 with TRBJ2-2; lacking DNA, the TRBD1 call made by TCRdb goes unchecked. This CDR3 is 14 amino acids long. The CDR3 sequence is CASSPDRAPGELFF.

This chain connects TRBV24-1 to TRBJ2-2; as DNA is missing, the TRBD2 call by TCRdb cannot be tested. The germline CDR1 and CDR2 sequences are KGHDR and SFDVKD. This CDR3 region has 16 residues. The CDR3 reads CATSVEGGILGGELFF.

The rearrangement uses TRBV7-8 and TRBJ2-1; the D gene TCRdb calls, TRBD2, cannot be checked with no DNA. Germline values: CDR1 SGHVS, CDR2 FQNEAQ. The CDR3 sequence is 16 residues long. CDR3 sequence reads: CASSSPTSGVGNEQFF.